This T cell receptor beta chain was retrieved from a study of regulatory T cells in long-lasting Graves disease (dated by TCRdb to the early 2020s). For the wider study: In the newly diagnosed Graves' disease group, patients had been taking antithyroid drugs for less than 3 months. Patients with persistent Graves' disease were compared with patients with newly diagnosed Graves' disease using TCR sequencing and RNA sequencing of peripheral blood. The study was registered as a clinical trial and conducted in China. TCR sequencing covered roughly 13 persistent and around 20 newly diagnosed Graves' disease patients, about 35 samples in total. General study outcomes and caveats: The authors acknowledged the small sample size as a limitation that may reduce accuracy. Persistent Graves' disease patients showed lower TCR Shannon entropy and fewer highly expanded clones than newly diagnosed patients, suggesting clonal expansion. Only peripheral blood was studied, because thyroid tissue, the primary lesion, was inaccessible. TRBV28, TRBJ1-2 and TRBJ2-5 were preferentially used in persistent disease, while TRBV20-1 and TRBJ2-1 were favored in newly diagnosed disease. Sequencing and analysis were restricted to the TCR beta chain. Patients with persistent disease shared more public clonotypes (fewer than 3,000) than newly diagnosed patients did (around 980).

Library preparation employed multiplex PCR. The sample was run on an Illumina HiSeq 4000. CDR3 regions were amplified by Arm-PCR with iRepertoire HTBI primers to construct TCR beta libraries. PCR products were gel purified before sequencing. As for the authors' bioinformatics: Across samples, approximately 68 TRBV and 13 to 15 TRBJ segments were identified and used for gene usage analysis of CDR3 amino acid clonotypes. COPE and FqMerger were used to merge the filtered high-quality paired reads into contigs. Contigs were aligned with BLAST to IMGT TRBV, TRBD and TRBJ reference genes, and CDR3 was defined per IMGT. Any clonotype with a frequency above 0.1% was classified as a highly expanded clone. Repertoire diversity was measured by Shannon entropy, and V-J evenness by the Gini coefficient. A clonotype found in more than one individual was treated as public. TCRdb took the public reads, trimmed them with fastp at Q25, ran MiXCR for clone calling and kept in-frame beta chains. When rows share a CDR3 protein, they turn into one entry using the most common DNA and genes. The V and J calls, along with clone size, are taken from TCRdb and not from the paper's own processing. Within this sample are about 560,000 distinct CDR3 sequences, with more than 15% of them counted one time only. Of the sample, about 12% falls within the top ten clones.

The time point label of this sample denotes: newly diagnosed GD, antithyroid drugs for less than 3 months. RNA was extracted from PBMCs in TRIzol for both TCR sequencing and RNA sequencing. The diagnosis of Graves' disease followed American Thyroid Association guidelines. Patients were recruited from an endocrinology department in Xi'an, China. Each patient gave about 8.1 milliliters of peripheral blood, collected in an EDTA anticoagulant tube. Ficoll Paque Plus density gradient separation was used to isolate PBMCs, and no further T cell sorting was done. An Agilent 2100 Bioanalyzer and agarose gel were used to check RNA quality, while a NanoDrop 2000 measured RNA concentration. CDR1 and CDR2 were assigned from the germline V gene (reference sequence) as SEHNR and FQNEAQ. The CDR3 contains 13 residues, cysteine and phenylalanine counted. Only the CDR3 DNA stays, 39 bases, in frame from base 1. As for this clonotype: Its specific antigen is unknown. Base qualities were left out, and no much larger clone turns up one base away.

The data also belong to a second study, concerning T cells in Graves' hyperthyroidism and ophthalmopathy. The other study reports the following: Graves' hyperthyroidism was defined as stable when no progression to ophthalmopathy occurred over 18 months of follow-up. Hyperthyroidism patients were newly diagnosed, had a disease duration of under 2 months, and were aged 18 to 65 years. Exclusion was applied to patients with uncontrolled infections, other autoimmune diseases, pregnancy or lactation. Diagnoses relied on clinical symptoms, serum thyroxine and TRAb, thyroid ultrasound and orbital computed tomography. A first-round RT-PCR of the TCR CDR3 used the HTBI primer set with the Qiagen OneStep RT-PCR kit. Most expanded thyroid clonotypes (frequency above 0.001) were also detected in blood, a finding suggesting that blood repertoires may reflect thyroid immune responses. Ophthalmopathy was separated from stable hyperthyroidism by a 13 V-J signature model, with 87.88% sensitivity and 81% to 82% specificity obtained in cross-validation and 80%/75% obtained in testing. In validation, the model predicted progression to ophthalmopathy with 55% to 71% sensitivity and about 73% specificity, a median of 6.5 months before onset. To identify TCR V-J signatures that set the groups apart, the researchers used a discovery cohort of more than 95 patients, made up of around 40 with Graves' ophthalmopathy and some 58 with stable Graves' hyperthyroidism. An independent validation cohort of about 20 hyperthyroidism patients and some 15 patients who later progressed to ophthalmopathy tested prospective prediction of ophthalmopathy. The approximately 98 discovery patients were randomly divided into training and test sets at a 7:3 ratio. In over five Graves' hyperthyroidism patients, the study also compared T-cell repertoires from thyroid tissue with T-cell repertoires from blood. Once sampling was done, hyperthyroidism patients were given methimazole at a starting dose of 30 mg daily, whereas ophthalmopathy patients were given high-dose intravenous methylprednisolone. Libraries were constructed in a second round of multiplex PCR, after which size selection and purification were performed. Paired-end sequencing of the libraries was performed with 100 bp reads on an Illumina HiSeq2000. SOAPnuke was used to process the raw data, removing reads that contained adapters or uncalled bases, had a mean Phred below 15, or lacked an exact match to the constant primer or identifier. COPE v1.2.5 was used to merge the high-quality paired reads, and each unique nucleotide sequence was defined as a clonotype. MiTCR v1.1 was used to align the clonotypes against IMGT TRBV, TRBD and TRBJ reference segments. Analysis was restricted to V-J combinations with a frequency above 0.0001, which covered roughly 99% of repertoires. A TCS score was defined as the ratio of F50 (clonal expansion) to E x V (chaos), with BLOSUM62-based TCRdist applied between CDR3 peptides within each V-J. Welch's t-statistics and random forest reduced roughly 500 V-J features to around 14, which were used in a naive Bayes classifier (R e1071). Sample size was not statistically predetermined, and blinding of investigators to group allocation was not performed. According to the paper, TCR Vbeta CDR3 sequencing was carried out on some 140 peripheral blood samples, which came from under 50 ophthalmopathy, some 73 hyperthyroidism and some 17 progressor patients.

The chain employs TRBV7-9 and TRBJ2-1; a tentative D call is TRBD1 (5 bases match). Here the sequenced sample was peripheral blood mononuclear cells (PBMCs), taken at new diagnosis, from a patient treated with antithyroid drugs. The clonotype originates from a young man with Graves disease. Donor details come from another sample of the same person, matched by shared clones. The nucleotides read TGTGCAAGTTCGGAGACAGCCGCTCGTGAGCAGTTCTTC. Its protein reads: CASSETAAREQFF.